This T cell receptor beta chain was recovered during a study of blood T cell repertoires in COVID-19. The wider study: PBMCs, B-cell-depleted T cells, or T cells provided the cDNA or gDNA that made up the material.

Clones were sequenced by immunoSEQ multiplex PCR, and TCRdb holds only the in-frame ones, with some missing. The profile shows about 280,000 clones, 85% to 90% of them singletons. Points on this clone: Other DNA sequences of this sample code for an identical CDR3.

Trimming took off 2 bases at V and 0 bases at J, with 10 bases between the two ends. The CDR3 has 15 residues. In germline, CDR1 is SGDLS, CDR2 YYNGEE. This sequence originates from a human donor in a cohort sampled during active COVID-19. The specimen was peripheral blood. V and J are TRBV9 and TRBJ2-3, with D possibly matching TRBD2 (5 bases). The CDR3 loop is CASSVSGTSTDTQYF. In DNA, the CDR3 is TGTGCCAGCAGCGTCAGCGGAACTAGCACAGATACGCAGTATTTT.